This TCR beta chain comes out of a study of blood T cells in healthy people across ages. With a J-beta primer mix and a sample-barcoded 5' primer, a second PCR ran about 7 to 11 cycles. Each cDNA molecule was tagged by a template-switch adaptor with 12 random nucleotides. Sequencing recovered at least 2.5 million CDR3-containing paired-end reads from each sample. TCRdb ran MiXCR on the 5' RACE reads and lists one entry per CDR3 protein. This sample has 550,000 to 650,000 distinct CDR3 sequences, with roughly 31% found just once. The CDR3 has 13 amino acids. Trimming left V 7 bases short and J 6 bases short, with 17 bases between. CDR1 is SQVTM, CDR2 ANQGSEA, per germline. A minimum of 5 micrograms of total RNA was extracted per sample.

The chain combines TRBV29-1 with TRBJ2-3, with unresolved D. Input material: blood. This clonotype was obtained from a woman older than 75 in good health. The chain's CDR3 is CSASDLRQDTQYF. The CDR3 DNA reads as TGCAGCGCCTCGGACCTTCGTCAGGATACGCAGTATTTT.